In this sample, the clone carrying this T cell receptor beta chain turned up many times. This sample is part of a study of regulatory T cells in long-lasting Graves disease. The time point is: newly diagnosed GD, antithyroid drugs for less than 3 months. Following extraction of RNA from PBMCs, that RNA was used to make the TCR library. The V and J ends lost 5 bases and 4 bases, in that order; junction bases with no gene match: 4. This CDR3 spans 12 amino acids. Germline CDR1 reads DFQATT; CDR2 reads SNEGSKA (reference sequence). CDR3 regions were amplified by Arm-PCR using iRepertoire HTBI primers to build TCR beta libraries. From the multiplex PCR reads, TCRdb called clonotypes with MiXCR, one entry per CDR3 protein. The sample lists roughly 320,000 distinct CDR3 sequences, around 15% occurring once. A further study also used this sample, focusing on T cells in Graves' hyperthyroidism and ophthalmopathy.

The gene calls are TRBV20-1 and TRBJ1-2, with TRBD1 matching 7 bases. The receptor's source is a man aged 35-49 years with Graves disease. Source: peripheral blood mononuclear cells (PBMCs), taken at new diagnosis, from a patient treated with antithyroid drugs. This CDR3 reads CSAEGAFYGYTF. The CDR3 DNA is TGCAGTGCTGAGGGGGCTTTCTATGGCTACACCTTC.